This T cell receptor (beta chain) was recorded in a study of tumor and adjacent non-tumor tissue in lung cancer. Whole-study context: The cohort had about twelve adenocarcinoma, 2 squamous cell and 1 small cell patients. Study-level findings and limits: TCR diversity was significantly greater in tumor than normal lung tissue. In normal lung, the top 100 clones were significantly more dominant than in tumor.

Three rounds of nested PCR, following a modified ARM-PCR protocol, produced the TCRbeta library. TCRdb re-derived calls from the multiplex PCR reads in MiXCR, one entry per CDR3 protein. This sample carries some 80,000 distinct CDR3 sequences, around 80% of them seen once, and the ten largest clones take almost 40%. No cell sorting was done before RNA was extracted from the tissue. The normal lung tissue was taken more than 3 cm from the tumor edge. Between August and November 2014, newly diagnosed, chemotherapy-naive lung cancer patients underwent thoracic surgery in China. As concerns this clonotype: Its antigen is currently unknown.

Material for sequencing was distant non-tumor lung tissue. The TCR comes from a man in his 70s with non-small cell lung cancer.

The CDR3 bases are TGCGCCATCGGCCAAGTCTTTAGCGGGACGGGGCGGAATGAGCAGTTCTTC. Its protein product is CAIGQVFSGTGRNEQFF. The V gene is TRBV4-1, the J gene TRBJ2-1, with TRBD2 matching over 8 bases. The CDR3 runs 17 residues. J gave up 7 bases and V 10 bases, and 21 bases lay outside the gene matches. Germline V CDR1 and CDR2: MGHRA, YSYEKL.